Shown below are 4 T cell receptor beta chains from a single sample sequenced in a study of T cell changes during pregnancy in multiple sclerosis. This table comes from immunoSEQ multiplex PCR, and its TCRdb copy is limited to in-frame clones, with some not included. Of fewer than 25,000 clones listed, about 89% were seen once; the top ten hold over 0.55%. This specimen consisted of CD4+ T cells from peripheral blood mononuclear cells, obtained in the third trimester of pregnancy. The receptors originated from a female donor in good health, enrolled as a control in a pregnancy study.

This chain links TRBV7-2 with TRBJ1-2; possibly TRBD1 for D (6 bases). The germline V gene has CDR1 SGHTA and CDR2 FQGNSA. The CDR3 is 17 amino acids. The ends were cut back, 4 bases at V and 1 base at J, with 19 bases in the middle. The CDR3 coding sequence is TGTGCCAGCAGCTCCCCCGGACAGCGCCTACTTAACTATGGCTACACCTTC. Residues: CASSSPGQRLLNYGYTF.

Written as DNA, the CDR3 is TGTGCCAGCAGCTTAGATGGCAGGTCCTGGGAGCAGTACTTC. It yields the protein CASSLDGRSWEQYF. V gene TRBV11-3 combines with J gene TRBJ2-7; no reliable D call. Germline lookup yields CDR1 SGHNT and CDR2 YENEEA. Trimming shortened V by 0 bases and J by 7 bases, and 13 bases separated the two germline ends. The CDR3 has 14 residues.

The chain has TRBV5-1 and TRBJ1-6; TRBD1 matches 7 bases. The CDR3 loop spans 15 amino acids. Looked up from germline, CDR1 is SGHRS and CDR2 is YFSETQ. V was clipped by 4 bases and J by 8 bases; unmatched bases: 9. CDR3 nucleotides: TGCGCCAGCAGCCTAAGGACAGGACGGGATTCACCCCTCCACTTT. Its protein product is CASSLRTGRDSPLHF. The variable domain in full, completed from reference TRBV5-1 and TRBJ1-6, reads KAGVTQTPRYLIKTRGQQVTLSCSPISGHRSVSWYQQTPGQGLQFLFEYFSETQRNKGNFPGRFSGRQFSNSRSEMNVSTLELGDSALYLCASSLRTGRDSPLHFGNGTRLTVT.

This chain uses TRBV19 with TRBJ1-4, with D possibly being TRBD1 (6 bases). CDR3 length equals 14 residues. Germline CDR1 and CDR2: LNHDA and SQIVND (reference sequence). The ends were cut back, 7 bases at V and 5 bases at J, with 14 bases in the middle. In DNA form, the CDR3 reads TGTGCCAGTACATTCCGGGACACAAATGAAAAACTGTTTTTT. Translating it yields CASTFRDTNEKLFF.